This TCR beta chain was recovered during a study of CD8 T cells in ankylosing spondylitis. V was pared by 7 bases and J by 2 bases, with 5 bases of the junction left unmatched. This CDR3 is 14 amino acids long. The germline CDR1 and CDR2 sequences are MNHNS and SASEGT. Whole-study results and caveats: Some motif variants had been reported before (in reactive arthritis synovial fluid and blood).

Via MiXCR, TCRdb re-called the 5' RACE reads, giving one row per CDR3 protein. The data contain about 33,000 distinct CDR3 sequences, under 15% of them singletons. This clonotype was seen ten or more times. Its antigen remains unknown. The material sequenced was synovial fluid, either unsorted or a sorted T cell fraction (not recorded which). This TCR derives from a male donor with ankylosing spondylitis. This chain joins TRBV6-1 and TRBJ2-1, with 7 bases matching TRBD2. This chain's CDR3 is CASTPGLTYNEQFF. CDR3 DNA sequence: TGTGCCAGCACGCCGGGACTAACCTACAATGAGCAGTTCTTC.